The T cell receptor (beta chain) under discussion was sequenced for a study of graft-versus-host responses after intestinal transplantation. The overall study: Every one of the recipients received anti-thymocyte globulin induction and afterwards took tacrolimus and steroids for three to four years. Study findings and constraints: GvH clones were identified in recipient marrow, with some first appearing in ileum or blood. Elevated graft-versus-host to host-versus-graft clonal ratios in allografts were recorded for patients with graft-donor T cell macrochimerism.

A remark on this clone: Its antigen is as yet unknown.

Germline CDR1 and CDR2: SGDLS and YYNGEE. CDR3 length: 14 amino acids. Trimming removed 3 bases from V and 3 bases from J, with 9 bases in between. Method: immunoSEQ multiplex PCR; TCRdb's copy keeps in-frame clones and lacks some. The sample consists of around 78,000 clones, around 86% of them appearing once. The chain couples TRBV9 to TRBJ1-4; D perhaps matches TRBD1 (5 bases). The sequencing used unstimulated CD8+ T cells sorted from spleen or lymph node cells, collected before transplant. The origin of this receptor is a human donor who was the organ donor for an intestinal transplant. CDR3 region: CASSGGGANEKLFF. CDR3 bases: TGTGCCAGCAGCGGGGGCGGGGCTAATGAAAAACTGTTTTTT. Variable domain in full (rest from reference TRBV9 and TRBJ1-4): DSGVTQTPKHLITATGQRVTLRCSPRSGDLSVYWYQQSLDQGLQFLIQYYNGEERAKGNILERFSAQQFPDLHSELNLSSLELGDSALYFCASSGGGANEKLFFGSGTQLSVL.